The 5 T cell receptor beta chains in this list originate from one sample, sequenced in a study of human T cells and chemical hapten exposure. Described time point: patch test 2, 6 weeks after DPC sensitization. Described treatment: therapeutic diphenylcyclopropenone sensitization with weekly scalp DPC. TCRdb redid the calling of the RACE reads with MiXCR, one entry per CDR3 protein. The sample lists under 450,000 distinct CDR3 sequences; 6% to 7% were seen once. Specimen: whole blood, collected in connection with sensitization to the hapten diphenylcyclopropenone (DPC). These TCRs come from a young woman with alopecia areata. Some clones in this sample may be carry-over from other donors' samples.

This clonotype appeared many times. In nucleotides, the CDR3 is TGTGCCAGCAGTACCCCTAACTATGGCTACACCTTC. Translating it yields CASSTPNYGYTF. This chain uses TRBV12-3 or TRBV12-4 with TRBJ1-2, with D unresolved. This CDR3 has 12 residues. V was shortened by 5 bases and J by 0 bases, with 4 bases between the two germline ends.

At least ten counts were recorded for this clonotype. V usage is TRBV6-2 or TRBV6-3 and J usage is TRBJ1-5; 7 bases map to TRBD1. The length of the CDR3 is 14 residues. Germline V CDR1 and CDR2: MNHEY, SVGEGT. Trimming took 6 bases from V and 4 from J; bases not matched to a gene: 6. CDR3: CASRDYRGNQPQHF. CDR3 bases: TGTGCCAGCAGGGACTACAGGGGAAATCAGCCCCAGCATTTT.

V is TRBV10-3 and J is TRBJ2-1; D is unclear. V dropped 8 bases and J dropped 0 bases, with 11 bases sitting between them. CDR1 is ENHRY, CDR2 SYGVKD, per germline. The CDR3 is made up of 14 amino acids. DNA of the CDR3: TGTGCCATCGGCGACTGGAGCTCCTACAATGAGCAGTTCTTC. It yields the protein CAIGDWSSYNEQFF.

The rearrangement joins TRBV6-5 to TRBJ1-3; no reliable D call. This CDR3 region has 15 residues. Germline CDR1 reads MNHEY; CDR2 reads SVGAGI. V dropped 6 bases and J dropped 6 bases, with 18 bases sitting between them. The CDR3 spells CASRLHIFHENTIYF. The CDR3 DNA is TGTGCCAGCAGGTTACACATATTCCACGAAAACACCATATATTTT.

This chain joins TRBV5-1 and TRBJ2-1; TRBD2 agrees at 8 bases. From germline, CDR1 is SGHRS and CDR2 YFSETQ. V shed 7 bases, J shed 0 bases, and the junction held 12 bases outside the gene matches. The CDR3 has 17 amino acids. The CDR3: CASLEGPGGPSYNEQFF. The CDR3 bases are TGCGCCAGCTTGGAGGGTCCGGGGGGGCCCTCCTACAATGAGCAGTTCTTC.